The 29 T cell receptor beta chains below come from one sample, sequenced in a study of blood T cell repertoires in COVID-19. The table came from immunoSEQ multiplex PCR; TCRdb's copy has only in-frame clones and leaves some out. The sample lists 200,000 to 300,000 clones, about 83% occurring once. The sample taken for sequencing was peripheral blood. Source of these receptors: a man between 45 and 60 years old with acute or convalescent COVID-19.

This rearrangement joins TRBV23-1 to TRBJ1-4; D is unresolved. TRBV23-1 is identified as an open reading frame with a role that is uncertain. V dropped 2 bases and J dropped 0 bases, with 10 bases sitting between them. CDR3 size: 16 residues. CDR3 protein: CASSQTTPATNEKLFF. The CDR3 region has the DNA TGCGCCAGCAGTCAAACCACTCCGGCAACTAATGAAAAACTGTTTTTT.

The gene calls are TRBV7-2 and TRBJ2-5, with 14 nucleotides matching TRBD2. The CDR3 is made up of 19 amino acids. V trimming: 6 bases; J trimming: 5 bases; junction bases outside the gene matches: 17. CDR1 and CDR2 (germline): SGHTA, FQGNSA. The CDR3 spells CASSRRAGLAGVHSETQYF. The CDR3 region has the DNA TGTGCCAGCAGTCGTCGGGCGGGACTAGCGGGAGTCCATTCGGAGACCCAGTACTTC.

CDR3 nucleotide sequence: TGCGCCAGCAGCGGGACAGGGGGGAATGGTGGCTACACCTTC. Protein: CASSGTGGNGGYTF. This sequence joins TRBV5-1 and TRBJ1-2, with TRBD1 identical over 11 bases. CDR3 length: 14 amino acids. The J segment lost 7 bases and the V segment lost 4 bases, leaving 6 bases of the junction unmatched. CDR1 and CDR2 (germline): SGHRS, YFSETQ.

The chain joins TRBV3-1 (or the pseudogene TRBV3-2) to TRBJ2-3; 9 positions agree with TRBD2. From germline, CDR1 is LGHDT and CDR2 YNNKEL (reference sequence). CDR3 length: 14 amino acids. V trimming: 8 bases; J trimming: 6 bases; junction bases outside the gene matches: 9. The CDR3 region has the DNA TGTGCCAGCGCCCAAAGGGCGGGAGGGGATACGCAGTATTTT. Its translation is CASAQRAGGDTQYF.

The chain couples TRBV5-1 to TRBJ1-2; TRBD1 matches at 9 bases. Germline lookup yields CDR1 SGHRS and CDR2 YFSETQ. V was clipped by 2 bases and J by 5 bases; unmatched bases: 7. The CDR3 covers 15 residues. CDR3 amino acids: CASSFSTGGSYGYTF. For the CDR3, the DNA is TGCGCCAGCAGCTTCTCGACAGGGGGGAGTTATGGCTACACCTTC.

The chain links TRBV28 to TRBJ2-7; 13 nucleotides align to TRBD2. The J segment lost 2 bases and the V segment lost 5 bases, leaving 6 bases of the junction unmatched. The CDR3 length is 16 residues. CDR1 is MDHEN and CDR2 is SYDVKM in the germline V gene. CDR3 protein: CASSVIGTSGAYEQYF. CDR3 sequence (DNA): TGTGCCAGCAGTGTGATCGGGACTAGCGGGGCCTACGAGCAGTACTTC.

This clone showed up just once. The CDR3 loop reads CASSLISATNEKLFF. CDR3 DNA: TGTGCCAGCAGCTTAATCTCCGCAACTAATGAAAAACTGTTTTTT. This rearrangement joins TRBV7-6 to TRBJ1-4, with D unresolved. Trimming shortened V by 2 bases and J by 0 bases, and 7 bases separated the two germline ends. Looked up from germline, CDR1 is SGHVS and CDR2 is FNYEAQ. CDR3 size: 15 residues. The full variable domain, rest sourced from reference TRBV7-6 and TRBJ1-4, is GAGVSQSPRYKVTKRGQDVALRCDPISGHVSLYWYRQALGQGPEFLTYFNYEAQQDKSGLPNDRFSAERPEGSISTLTIQRTEQRDSAMYRCASSLISATNEKLFFGSGTQLSVL.

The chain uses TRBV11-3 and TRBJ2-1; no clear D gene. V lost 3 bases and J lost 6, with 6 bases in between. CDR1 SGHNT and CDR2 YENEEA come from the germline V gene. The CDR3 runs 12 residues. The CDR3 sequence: CASSFERNEQFF. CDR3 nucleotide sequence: TGTGCCAGCAGCTTTGAGCGCAATGAGCAGTTCTTC.

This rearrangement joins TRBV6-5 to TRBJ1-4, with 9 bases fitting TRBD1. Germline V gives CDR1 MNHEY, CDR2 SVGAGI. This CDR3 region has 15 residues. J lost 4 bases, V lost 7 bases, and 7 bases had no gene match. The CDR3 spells CASKFGTGYNEKLFF. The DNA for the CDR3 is TGTGCCAGCAAGTTTGGGACAGGGTATAATGAAAAACTGTTTTTT.

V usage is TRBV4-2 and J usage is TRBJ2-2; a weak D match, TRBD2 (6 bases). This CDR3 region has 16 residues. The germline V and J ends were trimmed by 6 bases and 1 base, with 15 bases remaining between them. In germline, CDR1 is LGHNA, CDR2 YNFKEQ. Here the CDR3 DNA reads TGTGCCAGCAGAAATCGGGACTGGGGGAACACCGGGGAGCTGTTTTTT. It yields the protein CASRNRDWGNTGELFF.

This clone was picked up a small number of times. Here the CDR3 reads CASSLETGTSPLHF. The CDR3 coding sequence is TGTGCCAGCAGCTTAGAGACAGGGACTTCACCCCTCCACTTT. The J gene is TRBJ1-6, the V gene TRBV7-9; 7 bases are a match to TRBD1. CDR1 and CDR2 from the germline V gene are SEHNR and FQNEAQ (reference sequence). The junction had 3 bases not matched to a gene; V was cut back by 1 base and J by 9 bases. The CDR3 extends over 14 amino acids.

For the CDR3, the DNA is TGTGCCAGCAGGGGAGGGGAGGCCGCAGATACGCAGTATTTT. Translating gives CASRGGEAADTQYF. The chain uses TRBV6-5 and TRBJ2-3, with 7 positions matching TRBD2. The germline V gene has CDR1 MNHEY and CDR2 SVGAGI. CDR3 length equals 14 residues. The J segment lost 4 bases and the V segment lost 6 bases, leaving 7 bases of the junction unmatched.

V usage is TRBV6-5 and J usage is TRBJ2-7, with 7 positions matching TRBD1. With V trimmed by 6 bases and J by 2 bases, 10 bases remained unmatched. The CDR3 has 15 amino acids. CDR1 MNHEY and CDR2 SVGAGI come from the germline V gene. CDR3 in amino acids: CASRDKTDRPYEQYF. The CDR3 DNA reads TGTGCCAGCAGAGACAAAACGGACAGGCCCTACGAGCAGTACTTC.

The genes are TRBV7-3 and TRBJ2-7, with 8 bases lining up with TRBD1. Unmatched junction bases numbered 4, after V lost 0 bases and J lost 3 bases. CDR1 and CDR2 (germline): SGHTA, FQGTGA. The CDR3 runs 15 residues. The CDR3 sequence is CASSLTGTGRYEQYF. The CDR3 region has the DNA TGTGCCAGCAGCTTAACGGGGACAGGCCGCTACGAGCAGTACTTC.

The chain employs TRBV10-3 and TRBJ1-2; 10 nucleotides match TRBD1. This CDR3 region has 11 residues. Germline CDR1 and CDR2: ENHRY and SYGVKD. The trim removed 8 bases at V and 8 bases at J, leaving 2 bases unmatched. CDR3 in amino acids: CAIGTGVGYTF. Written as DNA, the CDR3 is TGTGCCATCGGGACAGGGGTCGGCTACACCTTC.

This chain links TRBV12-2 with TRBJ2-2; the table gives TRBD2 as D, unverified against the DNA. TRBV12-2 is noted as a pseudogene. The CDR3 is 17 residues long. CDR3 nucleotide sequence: TGTGCAACCACTAATCTAGCGGGGGGTCCGAACACCGGGGAGCTGTTTTTT. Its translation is CATTNLAGGPNTGELFF.

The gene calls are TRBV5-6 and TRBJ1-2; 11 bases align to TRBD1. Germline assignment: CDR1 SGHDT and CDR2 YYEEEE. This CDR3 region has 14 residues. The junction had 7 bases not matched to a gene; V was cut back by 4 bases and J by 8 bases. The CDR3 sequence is CASSRRDRGSGYTF. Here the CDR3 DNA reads TGTGCCAGCAGCCGCCGGGACAGGGGGTCGGGCTACACCTTC.

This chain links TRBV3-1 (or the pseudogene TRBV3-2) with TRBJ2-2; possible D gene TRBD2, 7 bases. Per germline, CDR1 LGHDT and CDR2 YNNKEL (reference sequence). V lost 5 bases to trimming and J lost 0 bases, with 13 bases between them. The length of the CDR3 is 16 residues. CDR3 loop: CASSFRGGANTGELFF. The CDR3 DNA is TGTGCCAGCAGCTTTAGGGGGGGGGCGAACACCGGGGAGCTGTTTTTT.

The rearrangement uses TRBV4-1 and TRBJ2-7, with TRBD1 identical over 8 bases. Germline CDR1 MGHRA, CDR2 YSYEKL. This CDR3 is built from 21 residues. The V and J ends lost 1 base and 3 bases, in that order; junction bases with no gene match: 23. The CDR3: CASSQGIYLRTGSEFVYEQYF. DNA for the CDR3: TGCGCCAGCAGCCAAGGAATTTATCTTAGGACAGGGAGCGAATTCGTCTACGAGCAGTACTTC.

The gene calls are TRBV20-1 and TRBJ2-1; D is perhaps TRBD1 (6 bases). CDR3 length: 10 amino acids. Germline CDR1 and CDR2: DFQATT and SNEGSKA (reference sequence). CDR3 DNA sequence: TGCAGGGAAGAGGGGGATGAGCAGTTCTTC. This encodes CREEGDEQFF.

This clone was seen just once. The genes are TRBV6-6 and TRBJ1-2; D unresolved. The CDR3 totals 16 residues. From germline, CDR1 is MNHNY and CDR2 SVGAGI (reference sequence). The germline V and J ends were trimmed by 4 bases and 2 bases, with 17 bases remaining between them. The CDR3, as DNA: TGTGCCAGCAGTTCGACACAGTTACAGAGCAACTATGGCTACACCTTC. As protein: CASSSTQLQSNYGYTF.

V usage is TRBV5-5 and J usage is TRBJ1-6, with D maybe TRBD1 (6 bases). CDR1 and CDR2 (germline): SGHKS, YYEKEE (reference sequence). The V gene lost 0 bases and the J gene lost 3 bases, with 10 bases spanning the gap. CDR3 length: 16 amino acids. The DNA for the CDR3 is TGTGCCAGCAGCTTGGAAGGGGGTCACTATAATTCACCCCTCCACTTT. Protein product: CASSLEGGHYNSPLHF.

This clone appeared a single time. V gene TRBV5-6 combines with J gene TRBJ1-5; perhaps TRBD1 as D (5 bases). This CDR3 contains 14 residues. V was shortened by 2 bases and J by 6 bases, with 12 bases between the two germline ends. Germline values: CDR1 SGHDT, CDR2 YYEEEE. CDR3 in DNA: TGTGCCAGCAGCTTTAAGGGGTTTCTTCAGCCCCAGCATTTT. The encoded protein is CASSFKGFLQPQHF.

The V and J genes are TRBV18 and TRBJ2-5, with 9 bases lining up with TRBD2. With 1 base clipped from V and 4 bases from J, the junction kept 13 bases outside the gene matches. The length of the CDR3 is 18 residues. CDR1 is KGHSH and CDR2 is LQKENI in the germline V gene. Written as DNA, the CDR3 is TGTGCCAGCTCACCACAGTTGGTAGCGGGAGCGGGGCGAGAGACCCAGTACTTC. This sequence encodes CASSPQLVAGAGRETQYF.

In nucleotides, the CDR3 is TGTGCCAGCAGCATGGGCATAACCGGGGAGCTGTTTTTT. Translated, it gives CASSMGITGELFF. This rearrangement joins TRBV27 to TRBJ2-2, with D hard to call. Germline loops: CDR1 MNHEY, CDR2 SMNVEV (reference sequence). The CDR3 is 13 residues long. With 6 bases removed from V and 5 bases from J, the gap between germline ends came to 10 bases.

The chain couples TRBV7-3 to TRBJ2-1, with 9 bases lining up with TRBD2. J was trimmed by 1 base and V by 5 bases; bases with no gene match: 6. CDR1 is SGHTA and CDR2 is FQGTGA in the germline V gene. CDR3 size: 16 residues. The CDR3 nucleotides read TGTGCCAGCAGCCCGCGGGGGGGCGGTTCCTACAATGAGCAGTTCTTC. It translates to CASSPRGGGSYNEQFF.

The CDR3 bases are TGTGCCAGTAGTATTAAGGTCGGAGCCAATCAGCCCCAGCATTTT. Residues: CASSIKVGANQPQHF. The chain couples TRBV19 to TRBJ1-5; D gene ambiguous. Trimming removed 3 bases at V and 3 bases at J, with 12 bases between. The germline V gene has CDR1 LNHDA and CDR2 SQIVND (reference sequence). CDR3 length equals 15 residues.

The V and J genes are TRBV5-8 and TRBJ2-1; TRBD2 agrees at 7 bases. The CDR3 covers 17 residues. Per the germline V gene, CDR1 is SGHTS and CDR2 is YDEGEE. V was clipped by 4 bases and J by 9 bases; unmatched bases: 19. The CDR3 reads CASSPNPGGRQSPEQFF. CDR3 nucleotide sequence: TGTGCCAGCAGCCCAAATCCGGGAGGCCGCCAGTCCCCTGAGCAGTTCTTC.

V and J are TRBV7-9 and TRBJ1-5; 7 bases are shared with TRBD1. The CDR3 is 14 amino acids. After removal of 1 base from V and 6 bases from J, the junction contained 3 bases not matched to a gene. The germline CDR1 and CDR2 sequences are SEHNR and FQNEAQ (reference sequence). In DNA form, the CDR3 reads TGTGCCAGCAGCTTAGAGGGGGCGGGTCAGCCCCAGCATTTT. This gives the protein CASSLEGAGQPQHF.